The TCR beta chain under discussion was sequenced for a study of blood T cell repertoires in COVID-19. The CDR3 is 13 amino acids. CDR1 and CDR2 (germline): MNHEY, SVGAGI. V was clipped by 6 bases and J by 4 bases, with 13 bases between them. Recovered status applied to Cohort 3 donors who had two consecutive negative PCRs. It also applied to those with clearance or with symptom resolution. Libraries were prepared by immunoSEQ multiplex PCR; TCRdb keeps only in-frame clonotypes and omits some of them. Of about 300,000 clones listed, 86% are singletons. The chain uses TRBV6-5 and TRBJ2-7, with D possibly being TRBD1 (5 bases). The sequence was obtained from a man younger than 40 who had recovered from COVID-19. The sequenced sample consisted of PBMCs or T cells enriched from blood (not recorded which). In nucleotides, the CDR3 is TGTGCCAGCAGAGACAGAACTCCGTACGAGCAGTACTTC. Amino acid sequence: CASRDRTPYEQYF.